Here is one TCR beta chain with its context. This sample is part of a study of blood T cell repertoires in COVID-19. Study-level background: Collection of acute and convalescent COVID-19 samples took place in the United States, Italy and Spain. From T cells, B-cell-depleted T cells, or PBMCs came the material, which was cDNA or gDNA.

Original processing notes: Nucleated cell counts were estimated from reference gene primer amplification. Profiling relied on immunoSEQ multiplex PCR, and the TCRdb table lists in-frame clones only, not all of them. V and J calls and clone size are as listed in that table; D and trimming were resolved from the DNA. The sample consists of 200,000 to 250,000 clones, approximately 86% of them appearing once. CDR1 and CDR2 (germline): GTSNPN, SVGIG (reference sequence). V gave up 1 base and J gave up 1 base, with 4 bases separating them. The CDR3 has 12 amino acids. This receptor was obtained from a woman aged 25 to 39 who had recovered from COVID-19. This chain uses TRBV30 with TRBJ1-1; no definite D call. Sequencing was done on a sample of peripheral blood. CDR3 residues: CAWSDGNTEAFF. In DNA, the CDR3 is TGTGCCTGGAGTGACGGGAACACTGAAGCTTTCTTT.